This entry lists 22 T cell receptor beta chains sequenced from one sample in a study of blood T cell repertoires in COVID-19. Libraries were prepared by immunoSEQ multiplex PCR; TCRdb keeps only in-frame clonotypes and omits some of them. The data show about 55,000 clones, with 70% to 90% seen just once and 12% held by the top ten. Specimen: peripheral blood. These receptors were taken from a human donor in a cohort sampled during active COVID-19.

The rearrangement uses TRBV18 and TRBJ2-5; D is possibly TRBD1 (6 bases). Trimming took off 1 base at V and 2 bases at J, with 11 bases between the two ends. The CDR3 length is 15 residues. Looked up from germline, CDR1 is KGHSH and CDR2 is LQKENI. CDR3 protein: CASSPLQGWQETQYF. The CDR3 DNA reads TGTGCCAGCTCACCACTTCAGGGGTGGCAAGAGACCCAGTACTTC. The variable domain in full, completed from reference TRBV18 and TRBJ2-5, reads NAGVMQNPRHLVRRRGQEARLRCSPMKGHSHVYWYRQLPEEGLKFMVYLQKENIIDESGMPKERFSAEFPKEGPSILRIQQVVRGDSAAYFCASSPLQGWQETQYFGPGTRLLVL.

The chain has TRBV28 and TRBJ1-5; 9 positions match TRBD1. The CDR3 totals 15 residues. Trimming took 7 bases from V and 4 from J; bases not matched to a gene: 8. Germline values: CDR1 MDHEN, CDR2 SYDVKM. In DNA form, the CDR3 reads TGTGCCAGCATGTTAACAGGGGGCTTGAATCAGCCCCAGCATTTT. Amino acid sequence: CASMLTGGLNQPQHF. The full variable domain, with the rest looked up from reference TRBV28 and TRBJ1-5, is DVKVTQSSRYLVKRTGEKVFLECVQDMDHENMFWYRQDPGLGLRLIYFSYDVKMKEKGDIPEGYSVSREKKERFSLILESASTNQTSMYLCASMLTGGLNQPQHFGDGTRLSIL.

The chain carries TRBV5-5 and TRBJ2-3; 8 positions agree with TRBD2. This CDR3 is 16 amino acids long. Unmatched junction bases numbered 6, after V lost 1 base and J lost 2 bases. The germline CDR1 and CDR2 sequences are SGHKS and YYEKEE (reference sequence). CDR3 bases: TGTGCCAGCAGCTTGCGGCTAGCGGGCTCCACAGATACGCAGTATTTT. Encoded protein: CASSLRLAGSTDTQYF.

This rearrangement joins TRBV24-1 to TRBJ2-7, with TRBD2 as a possible D gene (5 bases). The ends were cut back, 4 bases at V and 1 base at J, with 7 bases in the middle. CDR1 is KGHDR, CDR2 SFDVKD, per germline. This CDR3 spans 13 amino acids. The CDR3 sequence is CATSDGKSYEQYF. The DNA for the CDR3 is TGTGCCACCAGTGACGGGAAATCCTACGAGCAGTACTTC.

The chain employs TRBV18 and TRBJ2-2; 7 bases fit TRBD2. Losses at the gene ends were 3 bases for V and 3 bases for J; bases not matched to a gene: 4. The CDR3 runs to 15 residues. Per germline, CDR1 KGHSH and CDR2 LQKENI. The CDR3, as DNA: TGTGCCAGCTCACCGACTAGCAGCTACACCGGGGAGCTGTTTTTT. Amino acids: CASSPTSSYTGELFF.

The chain uses TRBV6-5 and TRBJ1-6; 7 bases are a match to TRBD1. The junction had 6 bases not matched to a gene; V was cut back by 6 bases and J by 7 bases. The CDR3 has 14 amino acids. From germline, CDR1 is MNHEY and CDR2 SVGAGI. This CDR3 is CASSQGTANSPLHF. In DNA, the CDR3 is TGTGCCAGCAGCCAGGGGACAGCCAATTCACCCCTCCACTTT.

The V call is TRBV2, the J call TRBJ1-1; 11 nucleotides line up with TRBD1. This CDR3 contains 13 residues. Germline lookup yields CDR1 SNHLY and CDR2 FYNNEI. With 6 bases clipped from V and 4 bases from J, the junction kept 1 base outside the gene matches. The DNA of the CDR3 is TGTGCCAGCAGAGGGACAGGGGGCACTGAAGCTTTCTTT. This sequence encodes CASRGTGGTEAFF.

The chain couples TRBV5-4 to TRBJ1-3, with TRBD1 identical over 9 bases. This CDR3 has 17 amino acids. Germline V gene lookup returns CDR1 SGHNT and CDR2 YYREEE (reference sequence). V trimming: 7 bases; J trimming: 2 bases; junction bases outside the gene matches: 13. The CDR3 here is CASGSDGGDRAGNTIYF. In nucleotides, the CDR3 is TGTGCCAGCGGATCGGATGGGGGGGACAGGGCTGGAAACACCATATATTTT.

The V call is TRBV6-2 or TRBV6-3, the J call TRBJ2-1, with 11 nucleotides matching TRBD2. The germline CDR1 and CDR2 sequences are MNHEY and SVGEGT. The CDR3 runs to 16 residues. J lost 6 bases, V lost 2 bases, and 6 bases had no gene match. The CDR3 DNA is TGTGCCAGCAGTTACAGGGGACTAGCGGTAGGCAATGAGCAGTTCTTC. Translated, it gives CASSYRGLAVGNEQFF.

The rearrangement links TRBV11-3 to TRBJ2-1; 8 bases are shared with TRBD1. Germline loops: CDR1 SGHNT, CDR2 YENEEA. V trimming: 1 base; J trimming: 5 bases; junction bases outside the gene matches: 4. The CDR3 runs 15 residues. The CDR3 reads CASSLGGTGDNEQFF. The CDR3 nucleotides are TGTGCCAGCAGCTTAGGGGGGACAGGCGACAATGAGCAGTTCTTC.

The J gene is TRBJ2-3, the V gene TRBV27; TRBD2 is a possible D gene (5 bases). CDR3 size: 12 residues. The V gene's germline CDR1 is MNHEY and CDR2 SMNVEV (reference sequence). V lost 6 bases and J 6 bases, leaving 10 bases between the germline ends. The CDR3: CASRAVSDTQYF. Here the CDR3 DNA reads TGTGCCAGCAGAGCGGTGTCGGATACGCAGTATTTT.

The chain employs TRBV5-6 and TRBJ1-2; TRBD1 matches 8 bases. CDR3 length: 13 amino acids. The germline CDR1 and CDR2 sequences are SGHDT and YYEEEE. J lost 8 bases, V lost 0 bases, and 3 bases had no gene match. CDR3 DNA sequence: TGTGCCAGCAGCTTGGCGCAGGGGGCCGGCTACACCTTC. Translation: CASSLAQGAGYTF.

V gene TRBV27 combines with J gene TRBJ2-7; tentative D call: TRBD2 (6 bases). The germline V gene encodes CDR1 MNHEY and CDR2 SMNVEV (reference sequence). CDR3 length: 13 residues. The V gene lost 3 bases and the J gene lost 7 bases, with 13 bases spanning the gap. CDR3 amino acids: CASSFTTAGEQYF. The CDR3, as DNA: TGTGCCAGCAGTTTCACAACTGCGGGGGAGCAGTACTTC.

J is TRBJ1-5 and V is TRBV6-6, with 7 bases matching TRBD1. With 3 bases clipped from V and 5 bases from J, the junction kept 4 bases outside the gene matches. The germline V gene encodes CDR1 MNHNY and CDR2 SVGAGI (reference sequence). The CDR3 is 14 residues long. The CDR3 bases are TGTGCCAGCAGTTATCGTGACAGGGATCAGCCCCAGCATTTT. This encodes CASSYRDRDQPQHF.

The CDR3 here is CASARPGQGSYEQYF. The CDR3 nucleotides are TGTGCCAGCGCCAGACCGGGACAGGGATCCTACGAGCAGTACTTC. J is TRBJ2-7 and V is TRBV27, with 9 nucleotides matching TRBD1. The CDR3 has 15 residues. Germline V CDR1 and CDR2: MNHEY, SMNVEV (reference sequence). V lost 8 bases to trimming and J lost 1 base; unmatched junction nucleotides: 9.

The V call is TRBV29-1, the J call TRBJ2-1; 8 positions agree with TRBD1. This CDR3 has 14 residues. Germline V lookup: CDR1 SQVTM, CDR2 ANQGSEA. After removal of 4 bases from V and 6 bases from J, the junction contained 8 bases not matched to a gene. In DNA, the CDR3 is TGCAGCGTTGTACCCGGGACAGGTCGCAATGAGCAGTTCTTC. Translating it yields CSVVPGTGRNEQFF.

The rearrangement uses TRBV18 and TRBJ2-3; 8 bases fit TRBD2. CDR1 is KGHSH and CDR2 is LQKENI in the germline V gene. This CDR3 contains 13 residues. V trimming: 7 bases; J trimming: 1 base; junction bases outside the gene matches: 1. In DNA form, the CDR3 reads TGTGCCAGCTTTAGCGGGGGCACAGATACGCAGTATTTT. It codes for CASFSGGTDTQYF.

This clone was observed a single time. This rearrangement joins TRBV19 to TRBJ2-1; D is uncertain. Trimming cost V 7 bases and J 9 bases, with 16 bases left between them. Germline V gene data show CDR1 as LNHDA and CDR2 as SQIVND (reference sequence). The CDR3 has 13 amino acids. This chain's CDR3 is CASKYRQALEQFF. The DNA for the CDR3 is TGTGCCAGTAAATATCGTCAAGCACTTGAGCAGTTCTTC.

The rearrangement joins TRBV9 to TRBJ1-1; perhaps TRBD1 as D (5 bases). Trimming shortened V by 0 bases and J by 3 bases, and 15 bases separated the two germline ends. Germline V gene lookup returns CDR1 SGDLS and CDR2 YYNGEE. The CDR3 covers 16 residues. This CDR3 is CASSVGGRPGHTEAFF. In DNA, the CDR3 is TGTGCCAGCAGCGTAGGGGGCAGACCCGGCCACACTGAAGCTTTCTTT.

This chain links TRBV28 with TRBJ1-5; TRBD1 matches at 8 bases. The CDR3 sequence is 15 residues long. V trimming: 3 bases; J trimming: 2 bases; junction bases outside the gene matches: 3. Germline CDR1 and CDR2: MDHEN and SYDVKM. The CDR3 region is CASSFETGGNQPQHF. In DNA form, the CDR3 reads TGTGCCAGCAGTTTTGAGACAGGGGGCAATCAGCCCCAGCATTTT. The whole variable domain, filled in from reference TRBV28 and TRBJ1-5, reads DVKVTQSSRYLVKRTGEKVFLECVQDMDHENMFWYRQDPGLGLRLIYFSYDVKMKEKGDIPEGYSVSREKKERFSLILESASTNQTSMYLCASSFETGGNQPQHFGDGTRLSIL.

The rearrangement links TRBV5-5 to TRBJ2-7; D is unresolved. V gave up 0 bases and J gave up 3 bases, with 10 bases separating them. Germline V gene lookup returns CDR1 SGHKS and CDR2 YYEKEE (reference sequence). The CDR3 runs 14 residues. CDR3 in DNA: TGTGCCAGCAGCTTGGAGTACAGAAGCTACGAGCAGTACTTC. This encodes CASSLEYRSYEQYF.

This chain connects TRBV5-1 to TRBJ2-1; 9 bases match TRBD2. J lost 7 bases, V lost 0 bases, and 8 bases had no gene match. There are 16 residues in the CDR3. Germline V lookup: CDR1 SGHRS, CDR2 YFSETQ. The CDR3 sequence is CASSLVAGGPSNEQFF. CDR3 coding DNA: TGCGCCAGCAGCTTGGTCGCGGGAGGGCCCTCGAATGAGCAGTTCTTC.